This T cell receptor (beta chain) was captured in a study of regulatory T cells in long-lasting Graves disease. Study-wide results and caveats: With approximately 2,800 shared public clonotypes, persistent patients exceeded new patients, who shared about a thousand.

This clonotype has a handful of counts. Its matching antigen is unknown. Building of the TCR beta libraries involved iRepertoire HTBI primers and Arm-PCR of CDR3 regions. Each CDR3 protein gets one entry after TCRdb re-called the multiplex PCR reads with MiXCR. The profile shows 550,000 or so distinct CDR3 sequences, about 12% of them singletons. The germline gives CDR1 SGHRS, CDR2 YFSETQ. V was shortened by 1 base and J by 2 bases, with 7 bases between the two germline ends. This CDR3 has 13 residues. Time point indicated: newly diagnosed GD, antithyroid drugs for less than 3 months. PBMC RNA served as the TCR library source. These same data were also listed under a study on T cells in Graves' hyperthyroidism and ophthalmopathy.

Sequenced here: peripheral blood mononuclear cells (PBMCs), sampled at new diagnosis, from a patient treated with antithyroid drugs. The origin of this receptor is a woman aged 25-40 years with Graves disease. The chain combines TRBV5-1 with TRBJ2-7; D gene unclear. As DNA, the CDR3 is TGCGCCAGCAGCTTGCAGAACACCTACGAGCAGTACTTC. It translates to CASSLQNTYEQYF.